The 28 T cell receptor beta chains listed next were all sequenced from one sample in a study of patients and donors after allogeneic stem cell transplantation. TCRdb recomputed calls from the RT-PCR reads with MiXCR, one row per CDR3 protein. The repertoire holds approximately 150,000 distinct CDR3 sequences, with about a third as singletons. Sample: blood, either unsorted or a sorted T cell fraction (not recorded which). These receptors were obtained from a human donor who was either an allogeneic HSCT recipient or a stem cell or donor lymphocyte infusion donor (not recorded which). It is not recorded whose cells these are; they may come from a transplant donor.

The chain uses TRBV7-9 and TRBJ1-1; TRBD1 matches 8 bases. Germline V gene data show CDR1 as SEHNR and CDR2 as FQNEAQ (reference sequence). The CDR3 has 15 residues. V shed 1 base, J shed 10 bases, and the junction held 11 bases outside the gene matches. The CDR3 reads CASSLEWTGKNGAFF. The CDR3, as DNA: TGTGCCAGCAGCTTAGAGTGGACAGGGAAAAATGGAGCTTTCTTT.

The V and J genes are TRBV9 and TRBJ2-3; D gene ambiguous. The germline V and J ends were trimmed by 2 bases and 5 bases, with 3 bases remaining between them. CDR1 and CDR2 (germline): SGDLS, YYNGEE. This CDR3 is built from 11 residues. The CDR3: CASSVEDTQYF. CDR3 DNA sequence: TGTGCCAGCAGCGTCGAAGATACGCAGTATTTT.

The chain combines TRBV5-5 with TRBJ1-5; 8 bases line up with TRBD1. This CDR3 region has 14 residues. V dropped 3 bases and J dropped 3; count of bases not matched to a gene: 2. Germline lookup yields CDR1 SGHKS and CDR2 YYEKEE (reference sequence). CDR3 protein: CASSSDRVNQPQHF. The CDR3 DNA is TGTGCCAGCAGCTCGGACAGGGTCAATCAGCCCCAGCATTTT.

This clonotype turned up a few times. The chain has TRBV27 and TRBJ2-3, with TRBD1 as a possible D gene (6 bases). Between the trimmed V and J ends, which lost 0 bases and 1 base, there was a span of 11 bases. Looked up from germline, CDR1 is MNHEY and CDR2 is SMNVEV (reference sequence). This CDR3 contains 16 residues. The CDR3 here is CASSLSGQGRTDTQYF. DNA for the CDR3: TGTGCCAGCAGTTTATCCGGGCAGGGGCGCACAGATACGCAGTATTTT.

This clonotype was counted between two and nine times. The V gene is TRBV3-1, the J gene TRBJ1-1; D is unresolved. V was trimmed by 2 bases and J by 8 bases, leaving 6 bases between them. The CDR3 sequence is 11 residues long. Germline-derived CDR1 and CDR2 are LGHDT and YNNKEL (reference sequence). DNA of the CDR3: TGTGCCAGCAGCCAAAAAGAGGAAGCTTTCTTT. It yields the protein CASSQKEEAFF. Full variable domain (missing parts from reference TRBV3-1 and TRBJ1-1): DTAVSQTPKYLVTQMGNDKSIKCEQNLGHDTMYWYKQDSKKFLKIMFSYNNKELIINETVPNRFSPKSPDKAHLNLHINSLELGDSAVYFCASSQKEEAFFGQGTRLTVV.

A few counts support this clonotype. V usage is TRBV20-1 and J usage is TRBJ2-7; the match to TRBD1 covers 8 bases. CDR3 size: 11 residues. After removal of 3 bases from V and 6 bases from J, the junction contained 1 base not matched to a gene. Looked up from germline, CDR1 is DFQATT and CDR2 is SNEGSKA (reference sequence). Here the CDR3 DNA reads TGCAGTGCTAGCAGGGGGCCCGAGCAGTACGTC. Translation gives CSASRGPEQYV.

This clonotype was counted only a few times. CDR3 nucleotide sequence: TGCGCCAGCGTAGCTGGCTACACCTTC. It is translated as CASVAGYTF. The chain uses TRBV5-1 and TRBJ1-2; unclear D gene. Germline V gene sequence: CDR1 SGHRS, CDR2 YFSETQ. The V and J ends lost 7 bases and 7 bases respectively, with 5 bases between them. This CDR3 contains 9 residues.

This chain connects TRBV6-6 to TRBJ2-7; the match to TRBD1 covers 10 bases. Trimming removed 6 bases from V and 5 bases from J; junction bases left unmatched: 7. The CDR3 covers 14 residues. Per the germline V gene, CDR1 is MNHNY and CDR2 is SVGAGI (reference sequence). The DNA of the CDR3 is TGTGCCAGCAGCCCTACGACAGGGGGCGACGAGCAGTACGTC. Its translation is CASSPTTGGDEQYV.

Here the CDR3 DNA reads TGTGCCAGCAGTCCGGGTTCTTTAGGGGATGGCTACACCTTC. As protein: CASSPGSLGDGYTF. J is TRBJ1-2 and V is TRBV28, with D possibly matching TRBD1 (5 bases). V was shortened by 5 bases and J by 6 bases, with 16 bases between the two germline ends. This CDR3 comprises 14 residues. Per germline, CDR1 MDHEN and CDR2 SYDVKM.

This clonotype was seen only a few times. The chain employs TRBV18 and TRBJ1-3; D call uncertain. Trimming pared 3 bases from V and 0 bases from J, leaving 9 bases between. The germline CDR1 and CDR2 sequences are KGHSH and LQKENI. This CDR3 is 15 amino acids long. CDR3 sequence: CASSPLTYSGNTIYF. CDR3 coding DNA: TGTGCCAGCTCACCTCTAACATACTCTGGAAACACCATATATTTT.

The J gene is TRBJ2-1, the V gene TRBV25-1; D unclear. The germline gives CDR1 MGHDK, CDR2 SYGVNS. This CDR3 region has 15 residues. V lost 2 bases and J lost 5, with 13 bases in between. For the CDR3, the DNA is TGTGCCAGCAGTGAACTCCCCGGGCGAGACAATGAGCAGTTCTTC. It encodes CASSELPGRDNEQFF. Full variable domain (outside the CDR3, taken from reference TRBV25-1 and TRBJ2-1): EADIYQTPRYLVIGTGKKITLECSQTMGHDKMYWYQQDPGMELHLIHYSYGVNSTEKGDLSSESTVSRIRTEHFPLTLESARPSHTSQYLCASSELPGRDNEQFFGPGTRLTVL.

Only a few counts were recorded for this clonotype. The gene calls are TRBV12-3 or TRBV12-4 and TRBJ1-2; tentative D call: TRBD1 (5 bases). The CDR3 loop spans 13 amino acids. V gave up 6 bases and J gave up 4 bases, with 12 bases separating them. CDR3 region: CASSPGGFYGYTF. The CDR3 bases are TGTGCCAGCAGCCCCGGGGGGTTCTATGGCTACACCTTC.

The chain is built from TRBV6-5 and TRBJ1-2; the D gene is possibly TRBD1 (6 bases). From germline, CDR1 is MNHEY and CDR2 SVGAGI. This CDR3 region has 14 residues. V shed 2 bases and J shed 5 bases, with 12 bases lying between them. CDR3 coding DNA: TGTGCCAGCAGTTACGGGGGGGGCAGATATGGCTACACCTTC. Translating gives CASSYGGGRYGYTF.

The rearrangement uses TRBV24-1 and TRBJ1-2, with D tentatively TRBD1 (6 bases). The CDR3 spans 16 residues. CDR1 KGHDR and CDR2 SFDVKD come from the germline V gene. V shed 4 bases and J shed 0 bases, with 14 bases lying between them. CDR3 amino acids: CATSDPTGTANYGYTF. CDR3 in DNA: TGTGCCACCAGTGACCCAACAGGGACCGCTAACTATGGCTACACCTTC.

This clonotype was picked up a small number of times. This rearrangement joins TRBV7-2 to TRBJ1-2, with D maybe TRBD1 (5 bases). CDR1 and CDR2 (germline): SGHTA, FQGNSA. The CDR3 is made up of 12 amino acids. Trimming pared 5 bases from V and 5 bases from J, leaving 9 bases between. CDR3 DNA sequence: TGTGCCAGCAGCGGCGGGGGGTATGGCTACACCTTC. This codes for CASSGGGYGYTF.

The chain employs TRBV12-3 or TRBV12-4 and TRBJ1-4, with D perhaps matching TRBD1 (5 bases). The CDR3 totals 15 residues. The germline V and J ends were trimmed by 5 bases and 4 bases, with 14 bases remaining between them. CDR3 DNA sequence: TGTGCCAGCAGTCCGTCGACAGTGGGTAATGAAAAACTGTTTTTT. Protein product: CASSPSTVGNEKLFF.

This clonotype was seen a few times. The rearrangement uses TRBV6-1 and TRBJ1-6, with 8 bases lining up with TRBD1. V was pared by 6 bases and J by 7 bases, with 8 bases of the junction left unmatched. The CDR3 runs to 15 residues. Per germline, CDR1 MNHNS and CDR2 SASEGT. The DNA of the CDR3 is TGTGCCAGCAGCGATAGATCAGGGGGCAATTCACCCCTCCACTTT. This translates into CASSDRSGGNSPLHF.

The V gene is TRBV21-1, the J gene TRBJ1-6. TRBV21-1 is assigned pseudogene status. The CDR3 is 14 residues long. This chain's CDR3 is CASTQPQGGSPLHF. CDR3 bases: TGTGCCAGCACCCAACCCCAGGGAGGGTCACCCCTCCACTTT.

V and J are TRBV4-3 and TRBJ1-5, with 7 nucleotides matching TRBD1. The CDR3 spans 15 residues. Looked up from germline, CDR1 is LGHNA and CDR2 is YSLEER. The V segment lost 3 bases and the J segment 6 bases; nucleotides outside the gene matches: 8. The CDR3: CASSQVLGGTQPQHF. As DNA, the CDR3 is TGCGCCAGCAGCCAGGTTCTAGGGGGCACTCAGCCCCAGCATTTT.

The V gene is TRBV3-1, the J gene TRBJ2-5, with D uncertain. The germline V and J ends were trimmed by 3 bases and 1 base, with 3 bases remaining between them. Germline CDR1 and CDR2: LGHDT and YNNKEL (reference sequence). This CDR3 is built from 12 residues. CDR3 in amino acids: CASSHSQETQYF. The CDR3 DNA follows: TGTGCCAGCAGCCATTCCCAAGAGACCCAGTACTTC.

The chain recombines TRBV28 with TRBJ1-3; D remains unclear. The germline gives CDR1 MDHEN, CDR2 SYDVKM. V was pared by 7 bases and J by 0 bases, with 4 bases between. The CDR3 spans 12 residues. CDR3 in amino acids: CASTFSGNTIYF. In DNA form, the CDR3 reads TGTGCCAGCACCTTCTCTGGAAACACCATATATTTT.

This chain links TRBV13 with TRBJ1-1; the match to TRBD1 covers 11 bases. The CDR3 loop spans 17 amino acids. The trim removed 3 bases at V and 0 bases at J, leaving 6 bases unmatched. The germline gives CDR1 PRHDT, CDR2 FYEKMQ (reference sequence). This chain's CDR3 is CASSFGQGATMNTEAFF. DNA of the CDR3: TGTGCCAGCAGCTTCGGACAGGGGGCTACTATGAACACTGAAGCTTTCTTT.

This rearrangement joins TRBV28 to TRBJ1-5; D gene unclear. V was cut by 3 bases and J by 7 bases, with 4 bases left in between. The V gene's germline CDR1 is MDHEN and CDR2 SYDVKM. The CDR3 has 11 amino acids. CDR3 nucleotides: TGTGCCAGCAGTTTTCAACAGCCCCAGCATTTT. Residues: CASSFQQPQHF.

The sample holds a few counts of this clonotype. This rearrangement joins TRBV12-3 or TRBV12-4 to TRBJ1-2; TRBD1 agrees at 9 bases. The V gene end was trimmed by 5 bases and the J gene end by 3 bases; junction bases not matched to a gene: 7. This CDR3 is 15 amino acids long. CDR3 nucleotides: TGTGCCAGCAGTACAGGGGGCGCTAGGTACTATGGCTACACCTTC. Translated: CASSTGGARYYGYTF.

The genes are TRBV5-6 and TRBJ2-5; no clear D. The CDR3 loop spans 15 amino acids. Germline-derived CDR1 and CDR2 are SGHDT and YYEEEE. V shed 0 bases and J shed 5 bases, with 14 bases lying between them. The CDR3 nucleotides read TGTGCCAGCAGCTTGGAAGTGGGTTCGGAGGAGACCCAGTACTTC. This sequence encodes CASSLEVGSEETQYF.

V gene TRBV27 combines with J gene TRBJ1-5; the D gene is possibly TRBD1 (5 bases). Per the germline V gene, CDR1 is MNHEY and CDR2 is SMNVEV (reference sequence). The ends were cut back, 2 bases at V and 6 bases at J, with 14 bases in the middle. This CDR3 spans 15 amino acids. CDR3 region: CASSLRAGSFQPQHF. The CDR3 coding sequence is TGTGCCAGCAGTTTACGGGCAGGGTCATTTCAGCCCCAGCATTTT.

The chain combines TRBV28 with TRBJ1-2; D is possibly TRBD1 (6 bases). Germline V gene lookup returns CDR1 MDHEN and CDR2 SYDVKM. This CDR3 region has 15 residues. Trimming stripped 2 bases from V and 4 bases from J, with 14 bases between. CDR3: CASSLKGGPSYGYTF. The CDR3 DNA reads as TGTGCCAGCAGTTTAAAAGGGGGGCCTTCCTATGGCTACACCTTC.

CDR3 amino acids: CASSLQINQPQHF. CDR3 nucleotides: TGTGCCAGCAGTTTACAGATCAATCAGCCCCAGCATTTT. The chain employs TRBV28 and TRBJ1-5; D is unclear. The CDR3 contains 13 residues. The V and J ends lost 2 bases and 3 bases respectively, with 5 bases between them. Germline V gene sequence: CDR1 MDHEN, CDR2 SYDVKM.